This entry concerns a single T cell receptor beta chain. As yet, its antigen is unknown. This specimen comes from a study of tumor-infiltrating lymphocytes in primary liver carcinoma. Study results and limitations: Tumors had a top-250-clone fraction that was significantly higher than blood (p = 0.039). Lesser overlap characterized tumor-adjacent and tumor-blood pairs relative to tumor region pairs.

The CDR3 is 13 residues long. The ends were cut back, 10 bases at V and 0 bases at J, with 10 bases in the middle. Joint extraction of RNA and DNA used about 17-31 mg of bulk tissue that was unsorted. Surgeons resected the patients' primary liver carcinomas. Each tumor had five separate regions sampled. The template, about 540 ng total RNA, yielded TCR beta cDNA made with a constant-region primer. Three nested multiplex PCR rounds, a slightly modified ARM-PCR method, built the TCR beta libraries. PCR rounds one and two used TRBV1-TRBV30 forward primers with a C-beta reverse primer for 10 cycles each. TCRdb re-called the multiplex PCR reads through MiXCR, storing one row per CDR3 protein. The repertoire holds more than 95,000 distinct CDR3 sequences, with approximately 78% as singletons.

The sequence was obtained from a middle-aged man with primary liver carcinoma and hepatitis B virus infection. The chain has TRBV12-3 or TRBV12-4 and TRBJ1-3; D is undetermined. The sequenced sample was liver tumor tissue from sampling region 3. The subset: tumor region T3, left-lateral pole. CDR3 region: CANTRNSGNTIYF. CDR3 sequence (DNA): TGTGCCAACACTAGGAACTCTGGAAACACCATATATTTT.